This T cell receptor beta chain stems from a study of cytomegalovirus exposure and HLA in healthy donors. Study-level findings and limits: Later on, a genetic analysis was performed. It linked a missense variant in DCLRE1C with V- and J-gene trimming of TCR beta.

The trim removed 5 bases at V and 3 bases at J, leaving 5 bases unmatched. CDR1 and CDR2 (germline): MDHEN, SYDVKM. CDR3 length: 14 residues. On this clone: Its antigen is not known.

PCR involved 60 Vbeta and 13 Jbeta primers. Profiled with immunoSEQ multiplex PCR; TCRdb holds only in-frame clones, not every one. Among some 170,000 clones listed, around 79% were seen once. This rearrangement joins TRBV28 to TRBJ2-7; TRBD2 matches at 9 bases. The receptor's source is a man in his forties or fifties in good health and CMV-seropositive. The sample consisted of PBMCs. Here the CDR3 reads CASSGTSSDYEQYF. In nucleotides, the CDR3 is TGTGCCAGCAGTGGGACTAGCAGCGACTACGAGCAGTACTTC. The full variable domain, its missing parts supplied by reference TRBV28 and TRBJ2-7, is DVKVTQSSRYLVKRTGEKVFLECVQDMDHENMFWYRQDPGLGLRLIYFSYDVKMKEKGDIPEGYSVSREKKERFSLILESASTNQTSMYLCASSGTSSDYEQYFGPGTRLTVT.